This T cell receptor (beta chain) was profiled in a study of neurological immune-mediated disorders. The CDR3 is 15 amino acids. Trimming stripped 0 bases from V and 0 bases from J, with 8 bases between. Germline CDR1 reads SGHRS; CDR2 reads YFSETQ. For the unsorted libraries, 2 million PBMCs stored at -80 C served as input. TCRdb reanalysed the 5' RACE reads using MiXCR and keeps one entry per CDR3 protein. This repertoire shows 36,000 or so distinct CDR3 sequences, 10% found once; its top ten account for 6.6%. This clonotype was recorded many times. Its antigen is unidentified. Regarding the study as a whole: Expanded clones shared no identical CDR3 amino acid sequences across subjects, which suggested private TCR-beta repertoires in all groups.

The sequenced sample was PBMCs. This TCR came from a woman aged 25 to 39 with HTLV-1-associated myelopathy (HAM/TSP). The V gene is TRBV5-1, the J gene TRBJ2-3; D call uncertain. The CDR3 sequence: CASSLGGPSTDTQYF. The CDR3 DNA reads TGCGCCAGCAGCTTGGGGGGTCCTAGCACAGATACGCAGTATTTT.